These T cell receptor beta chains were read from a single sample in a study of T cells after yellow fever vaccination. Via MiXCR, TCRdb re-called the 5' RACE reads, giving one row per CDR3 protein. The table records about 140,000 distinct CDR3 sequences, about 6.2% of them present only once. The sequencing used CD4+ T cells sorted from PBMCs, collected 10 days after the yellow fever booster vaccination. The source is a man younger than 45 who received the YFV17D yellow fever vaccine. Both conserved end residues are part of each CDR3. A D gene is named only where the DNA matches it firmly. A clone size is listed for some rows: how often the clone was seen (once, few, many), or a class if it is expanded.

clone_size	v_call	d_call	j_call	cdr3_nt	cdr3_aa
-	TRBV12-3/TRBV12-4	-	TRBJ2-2	TGTGCCAGCAGTTTCCCCGGGACCACCGGGGAGCTGTTTTTT	CASSFPGTTGELFF
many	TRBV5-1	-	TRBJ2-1	TGCGCCAGCAGCAAGGACAGTAACAATGAGCAGTTCTTC	CASSKDSNNEQFF
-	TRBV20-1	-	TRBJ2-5	TGCAGTGCTATATCTAGTGGGGAGACCCAGTACTTC	CSAISSGETQYF
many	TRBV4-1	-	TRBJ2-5	TGCGCCAGCAGCCCCCCAGTGGGGACCCAGTACTTC	CASSPPVGTQYF
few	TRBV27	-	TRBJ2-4	TGTGCCAGCAGTCTACAACGGACGGGGATTCAGTACTTC	CASSLQRTGIQYF
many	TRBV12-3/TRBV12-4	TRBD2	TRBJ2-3	TGTGCCAGCAGTAAACTTCCGGGACTAGCCACAGATACGCAGTATTTT	CASSKLPGLATDTQYF
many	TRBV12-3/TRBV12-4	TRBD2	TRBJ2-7	TGTGCCAGCAGTTTAGGGGATAGCGGGCGTTACTACGAGCAGTACTTC	CASSLGDSGRYYEQYF
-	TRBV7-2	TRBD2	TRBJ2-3	TGTGCCAGCAGCTTACGGGGACTAGCGGATAGCACAGATACGCAGTATTTT	CASSLRGLADSTDTQYF
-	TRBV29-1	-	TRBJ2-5	TGCAGCGTTGTGGGCCTCATGGGAGAGACCCAGTACTTC	CSVVGLMGETQYF
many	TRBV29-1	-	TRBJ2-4	TGCAGCGTTGAAGATGCTTCAGGGGTGCACTTC	CSVEDASGVHF
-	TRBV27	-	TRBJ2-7	TGTGCCAGCAGCGTTCGGGGGGCGCGTTACGAGCAGTACTTC	CASSVRGARYEQYF
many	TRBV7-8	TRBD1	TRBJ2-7	TGTGCCAGCAGCCCGGTGGACAGGGGCGTTGGGGAGCAGTACTTC	CASSPVDRGVGEQYF
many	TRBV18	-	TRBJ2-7	TGTGCCAGCTCACCACCAGGGAGAGCCTACGAGCAGTACTTC	CASSPPGRAYEQYF
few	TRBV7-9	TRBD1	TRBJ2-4	TGTGCCAGCAGCTTACGCGACAGGGCCCGGGACATTCAGTACTTC	CASSLRDRARDIQYF
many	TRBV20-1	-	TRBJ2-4	TGCAGTGCTAGCGGGAACCCGAAAAACATTCAGTACTTC	CSASGNPKNIQYF
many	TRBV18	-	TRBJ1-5	TGTGCCAGCTCACTCGGACAGCCTAATCAGCCCCAGCATTTT	CASSLGQPNQPQHF
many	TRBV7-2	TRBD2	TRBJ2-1	TGTGCCAGCAAGCGGGAGGGTGTCAATGAGCAGTTCTTC	CASKREGVNEQFF
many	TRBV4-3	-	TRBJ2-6	TGCGCCAGCAGCCAAGATAATGGGGTTAGCTGGGCCAACGTCCTGACTTTC	CASSQDNGVSWANVLTF
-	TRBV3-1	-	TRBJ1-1	TGTGCCACAGGGACACTTAACACTGAAGCTTTCTTT	CATGTLNTEAFF
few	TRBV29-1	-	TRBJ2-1	TGCAGCGGCGGAGATACGTACAATGAGCAGTTCTTC	CSGGDTYNEQFF
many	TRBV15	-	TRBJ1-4	TGTGCCACCAGCCATAGGGGCTCTACTAATGAAAAACTGTTTTTT	CATSHRGSTNEKLFF
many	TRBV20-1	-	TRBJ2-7	TGCAGTGCCCCCTCCATTTACGAGCAGTACTTC	CSAPSIYEQYF
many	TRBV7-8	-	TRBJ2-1	TGTGCCAGCAACCGGGACGTAACCTACAATGAGCAGTTCTTC	CASNRDVTYNEQFF
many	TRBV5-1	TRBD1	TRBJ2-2	TGCGCCAGCAGCGGGGACAGCGTGGGTACCGGGGAGCTGTTTTTT	CASSGDSVGTGELFF
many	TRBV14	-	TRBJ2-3	TGTGCCAGCAGCCAAGCAGGGGTGGATACGCAGTATTTT	CASSQAGVDTQYF
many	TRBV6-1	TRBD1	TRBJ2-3	TGTGCCATCGGGACAGGCGTTAGCACAGATACGCAGTATTTT	CAIGTGVSTDTQYF
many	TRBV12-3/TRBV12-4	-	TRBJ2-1	TGTGCCAGCAGTTTATTTGGTAATGAGCAGTTCTTC	CASSLFGNEQFF
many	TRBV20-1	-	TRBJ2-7	TGCAGTGCTCTCCGTCCGGCCACTAGCAACGAGCAGTACTTC	CSALRPATSNEQYF
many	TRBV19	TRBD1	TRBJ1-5	TGTGCCAGTAGTACCACAGGGGCCAATCAGCCCCAGCATTTT	CASSTTGANQPQHF
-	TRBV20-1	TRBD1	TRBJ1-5	TGCAGTGCTAGAGCCTGGGACAGGGGATCTGGTCAGCCCCAGCATTTT	CSARAWDRGSGQPQHF
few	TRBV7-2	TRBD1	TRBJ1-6	TGTGCCAGCAGCTTAGGAACTGGACAGGGCCGTCCCCTCCACTTT	CASSLGTGQGRPLHF
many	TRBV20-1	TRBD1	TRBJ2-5	TGCAGTGCTTCCCTAGGGACAGGGGAGCAAGAGACCCAGTACTTC	CSASLGTGEQETQYF
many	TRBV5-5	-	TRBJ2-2	TGTGCCAGCAGCTTCGCAAACAGCGGGGAGCTGTTTTTT	CASSFANSGELFF
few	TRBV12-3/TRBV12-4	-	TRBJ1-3	TGTGCCAGCAGTTTAAGGTGGTCGGCAGGAAACACCATATATTTT	CASSLRWSAGNTIYF
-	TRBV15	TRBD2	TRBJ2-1	TGTGCCACCAGCAGCCCTAGCGGGAGCTCCTACAATGAGCAGTTCTTC	CATSSPSGSSYNEQFF
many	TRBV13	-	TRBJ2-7	TGTGCCAGCAGCTCACAGGGAAAGGGGCAGTACTTC	CASSSQGKGQYF
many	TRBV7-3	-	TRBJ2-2	TGTGCCAGCAGCTCGCCGGCGGGGGCCACCGGGGAGCTGTTTTTT	CASSSPAGATGELFF
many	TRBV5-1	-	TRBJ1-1	TGCGCCAGCAGCTCGGACACTGAAGCTTTCTTT	CASSSDTEAFF
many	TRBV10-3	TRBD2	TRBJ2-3	TGTGCCACCATTAGCGGGCACACAGATACGCAGTATTTT	CATISGHTDTQYF
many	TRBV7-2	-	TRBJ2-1	TGTGCCAGCAGATCCGACAGGTGGGCTTATGAGCAGTTCTTC	CASRSDRWAYEQFF
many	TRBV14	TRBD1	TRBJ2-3	TGTGCCAGCAGCCAAGAACCCCGGGACAGGGAGGGAACAGATACGCAGTATTTT	CASSQEPRDREGTDTQYF
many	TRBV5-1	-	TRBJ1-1	TGCGCCAGCAGCTTGGCCGCAATGAACACTGAAGCTTTCTTT	CASSLAAMNTEAFF
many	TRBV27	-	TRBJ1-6	TGTGCCAGCAACGACAACTATAATTCACCCCTCCACTTT	CASNDNYNSPLHF
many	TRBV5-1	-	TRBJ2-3	TGCGCCAGCAGCCCCTACTTTGGCGCAGATACGCAGTATTTT	CASSPYFGADTQYF
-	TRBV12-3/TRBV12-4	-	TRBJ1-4	TGTGCCAGCAGTTTAAGAACTAATGAAAAACTGTTTTTT	CASSLRTNEKLFF
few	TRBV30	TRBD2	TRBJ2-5	TGTGCCTGTAACCTAGCGGGGAGGACGGAGACCCAGTACTTC	CACNLAGRTETQYF
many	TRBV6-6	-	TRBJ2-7	TGTGCCAGCAGTCGGCGGGGCTACGAGCAGTACTTC	CASSRRGYEQYF
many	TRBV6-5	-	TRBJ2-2	TGTGCCAGCAGACCAAGGAGCACCGGGGAGCTGTTTTTT	CASRPRSTGELFF
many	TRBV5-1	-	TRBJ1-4	TGCGCCAGCAGCTCGGGGATGAATGAAAAACTGTTTTTT	CASSSGMNEKLFF
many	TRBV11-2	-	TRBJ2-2	TGTGCCAGCAGCTCCCGGGATCACAACACCGGGGAGCTGTTTTTT	CASSSRDHNTGELFF